This T cell receptor beta chain was captured in a study of blood T cell repertoires in COVID-19. Original analysis: It was from reference gene primer amplification that nucleated cell counts were estimated. The protocol was immunoSEQ multiplex PCR, while the TCRdb copy is restricted to in-frame clones and leaves out a portion. The DNA gave D and trimming, while V, J and clone size come from that table. The sample contains 180,000 or so clones, 70% to 90% of which appear only once. In this sample, this clone turned up a few times. The sequencing sample was made of peripheral blood. This sequence originates from a young man with acute or convalescent COVID-19.

The CDR3: CASRERISGSPLHF. The CDR3, as DNA: TGCGCCAGCAGGGAACGGATCTCGGGTTCACCCCTCCACTTT. This sequence joins TRBV10-2 and TRBJ1-6; D is uncertain. V was trimmed by 6 bases and J by 9 bases, leaving 15 bases between them. Germline lookup yields CDR1 WSHSY and CDR2 SAAADI. This CDR3 is 14 amino acids long.